This T cell receptor beta chain was identified in a study of siplizumab effects on memory and regulatory T cells. Sequencing used immunoSEQ multiplex PCR; TCRdb keeps in-frame clones, though not all of them. The sample shows over 85,000 clones, about 90% of them seen only once. The CDR3 length is 15 residues. Per germline, CDR1 SGDLS and CDR2 YYNGEE. The J segment lost 4 bases and the V segment lost 6 bases, leaving 5 bases of the junction unmatched. The chain combines TRBV9 with TRBJ2-3; 13 bases match TRBD2. This receptor was identified in a human donor in good health. The sequenced sample was CD4+ T cells sorted from blood. The CDR3 loop is CASTDGLAGADTQYF. Written as DNA, the CDR3 is TGTGCCAGCACCGACGGACTAGCGGGAGCAGATACGCAGTATTTT. Together with reference TRBV9 and TRBJ2-3, the CDR3 gives the full variable domain: DSGVTQTPKHLITATGQRVTLRCSPRSGDLSVYWYQQSLDQGLQFLIQYYNGEERAKGNILERFSAQQFPDLHSELNLSSLELGDSALYFCASTDGLAGADTQYFGPGTRLTVL.